This T cell receptor (beta chain) was obtained from a study of cytomegalovirus exposure and HLA in healthy donors. The PCR was carried out with 60 Vbeta primers and 13 Jbeta primers. Profiled with immunoSEQ multiplex PCR; TCRdb holds only in-frame clones, not every one. The sample includes around 130,000 clones, 81% of them seen just once. General study results and limits: In most subjects, TCR beta sequences reportedly gave accurate predictions of HLA-A and HLA-B alleles. Cytomegalovirus status was reportedly diagnosed by the classifier with high specificity and sensitivity. In a later analysis, HLA-associated beta chains showed higher expansion and lower generation probabilities than comparable chains.

About this clone itself: The antigen remains unidentified.

CDR1 is SGHRS and CDR2 is YFSETQ in the germline V gene. The J segment lost 1 base and the V segment lost 0 bases, leaving 5 bases of the junction unmatched. The CDR3 runs 16 residues. The specimen sequenced was PBMCs. V usage is TRBV5-1 and J usage is TRBJ2-7; 9 nucleotides agree with TRBD1. The TCR sequence derives from a woman aged 40 to 50 in good health and CMV-seronegative. In DNA, the CDR3 is TGCGCCAGCAGCTTGGTAGGGACAGGGTCTTCCTACGAGCAGTACTTC. Translated: CASSLVGTGSSYEQYF.